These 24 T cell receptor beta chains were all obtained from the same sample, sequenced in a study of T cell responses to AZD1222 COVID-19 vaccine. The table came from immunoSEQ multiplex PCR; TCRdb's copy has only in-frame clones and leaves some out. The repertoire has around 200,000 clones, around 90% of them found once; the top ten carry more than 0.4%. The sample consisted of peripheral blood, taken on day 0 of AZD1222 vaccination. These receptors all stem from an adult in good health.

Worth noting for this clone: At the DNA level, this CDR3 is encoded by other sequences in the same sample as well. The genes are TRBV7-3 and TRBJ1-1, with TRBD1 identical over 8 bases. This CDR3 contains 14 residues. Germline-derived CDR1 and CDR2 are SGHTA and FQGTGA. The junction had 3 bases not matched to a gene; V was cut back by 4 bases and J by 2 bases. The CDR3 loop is CASSSGQGNTEAFF. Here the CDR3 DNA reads TGTGCCAGCAGCTCTGGACAGGGTAACACTGAAGCTTTCTTT.

The CDR3 here is CASSYSPDGAEAFF. The CDR3, as DNA: TGTGCCAGCAGTTACTCACCTGACGGGGCTGAAGCTTTCTTT. The chain carries TRBV6-6 and TRBJ1-1; D uncertain. V was trimmed by 0 bases and J by 6 bases, leaving 11 bases between them. The V gene's germline CDR1 is MNHNY and CDR2 SVGAGI (reference sequence). This CDR3 is 14 amino acids long.

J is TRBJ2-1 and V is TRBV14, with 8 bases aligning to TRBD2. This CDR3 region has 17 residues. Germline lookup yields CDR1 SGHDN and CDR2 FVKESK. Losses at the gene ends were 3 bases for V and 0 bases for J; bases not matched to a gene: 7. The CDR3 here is CASSHVPGLGSYNEQFF. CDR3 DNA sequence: TGTGCCAGCAGCCACGTCCCGGGACTAGGCTCCTACAATGAGCAGTTCTTC.

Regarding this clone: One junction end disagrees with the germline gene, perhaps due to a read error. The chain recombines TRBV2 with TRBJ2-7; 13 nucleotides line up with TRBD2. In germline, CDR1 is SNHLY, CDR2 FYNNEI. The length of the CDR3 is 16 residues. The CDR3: CASSEGTSGISYEQYF. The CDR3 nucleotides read TGTGCCAGCAGCGAAGGGACTAGCGGGATCTCCTACGAGCAGTACTTC.

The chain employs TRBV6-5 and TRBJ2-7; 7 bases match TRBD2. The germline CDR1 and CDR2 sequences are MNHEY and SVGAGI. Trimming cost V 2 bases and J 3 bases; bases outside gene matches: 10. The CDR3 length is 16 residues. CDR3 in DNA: TGTGCCAGCAGTTACGGGGGGGAGCGGGGTCTCTACGAGCAGTACTTC. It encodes CASSYGGERGLYEQYF.

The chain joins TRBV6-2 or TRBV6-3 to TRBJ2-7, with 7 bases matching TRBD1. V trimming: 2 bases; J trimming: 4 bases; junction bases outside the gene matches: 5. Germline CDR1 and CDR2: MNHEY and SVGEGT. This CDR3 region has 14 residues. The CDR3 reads CASSYGQDSYEQYF. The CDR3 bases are TGTGCCAGCAGTTACGGACAGGATTCTTACGAGCAGTACTTC.

CDR3 protein: CASSPGTGLMNTEAFF. For the CDR3, the DNA is TGTGCCAGCTCACCTGGGACAGGGCTCATGAACACTGAAGCTTTCTTT. V usage is TRBV18 and J usage is TRBJ1-1; 9 nucleotides agree with TRBD1. Germline V gene sequence: CDR1 KGHSH, CDR2 LQKENI. V trimming: 3 bases; J trimming: 0 bases; junction bases outside the gene matches: 5. The length of the CDR3 is 16 residues.

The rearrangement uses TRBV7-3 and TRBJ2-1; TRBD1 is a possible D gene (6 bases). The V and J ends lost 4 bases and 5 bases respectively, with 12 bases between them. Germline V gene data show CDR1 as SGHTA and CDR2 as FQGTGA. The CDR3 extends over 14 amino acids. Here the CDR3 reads CASSSPRGNNEQFF. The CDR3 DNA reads TGTGCCAGCAGCTCCCCCAGGGGAAACAATGAGCAGTTCTTC. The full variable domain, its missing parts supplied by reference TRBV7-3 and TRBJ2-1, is GAGVSQTPSNKVTEKGKYVELRCDPISGHTALYWYRQSLGQGPEFLIYFQGTGAADDSGLPNDRFFAVRPEGSVSTLKIQRTERGDSAVYLCASSSPRGNNEQFFGPGTRLTVL.

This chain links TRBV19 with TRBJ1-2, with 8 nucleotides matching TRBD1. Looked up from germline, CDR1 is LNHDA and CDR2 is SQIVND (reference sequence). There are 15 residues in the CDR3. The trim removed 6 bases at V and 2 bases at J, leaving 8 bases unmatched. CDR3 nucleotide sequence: TGTGCCAGTAGGGGACAGGAGACCATGAACTATGGCTACACCTTC. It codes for CASRGQETMNYGYTF.

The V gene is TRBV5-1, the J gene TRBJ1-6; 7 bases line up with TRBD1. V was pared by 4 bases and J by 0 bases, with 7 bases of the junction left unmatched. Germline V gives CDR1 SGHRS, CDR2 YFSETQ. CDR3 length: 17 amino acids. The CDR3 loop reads CASSEEQGGSYNSPLHF. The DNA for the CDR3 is TGCGCCAGCAGCGAGGAGCAGGGGGGCTCCTATAATTCACCCCTCCACTTT.

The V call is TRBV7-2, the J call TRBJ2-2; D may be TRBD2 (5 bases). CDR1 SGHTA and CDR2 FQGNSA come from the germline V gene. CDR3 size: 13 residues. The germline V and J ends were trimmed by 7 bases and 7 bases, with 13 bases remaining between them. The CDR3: CASTPTGIGELFF. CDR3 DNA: TGTGCCAGCACCCCCACGGGGATCGGGGAGCTGTTTTTT.

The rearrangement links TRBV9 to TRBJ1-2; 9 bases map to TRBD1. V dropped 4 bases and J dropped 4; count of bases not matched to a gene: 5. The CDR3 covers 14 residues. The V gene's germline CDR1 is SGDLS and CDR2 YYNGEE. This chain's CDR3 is CASSTGTGTYGYTF. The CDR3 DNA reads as TGTGCCAGCAGCACCGGGACAGGGACCTATGGCTACACCTTC. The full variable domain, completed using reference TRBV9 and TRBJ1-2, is DSGVTQTPKHLITATGQRVTLRCSPRSGDLSVYWYQQSLDQGLQFLIQYYNGEERAKGNILERFSAQQFPDLHSELNLSSLELGDSALYFCASSTGTGTYGYTFGSGTRLTVV.

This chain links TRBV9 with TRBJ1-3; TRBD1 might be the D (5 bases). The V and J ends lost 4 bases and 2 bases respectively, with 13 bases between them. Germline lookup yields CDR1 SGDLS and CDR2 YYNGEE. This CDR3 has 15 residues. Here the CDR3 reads CASSFSPGAGNTIYF. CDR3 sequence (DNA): TGTGCCAGCAGCTTCTCTCCGGGGGCTGGAAACACCATATATTTT.

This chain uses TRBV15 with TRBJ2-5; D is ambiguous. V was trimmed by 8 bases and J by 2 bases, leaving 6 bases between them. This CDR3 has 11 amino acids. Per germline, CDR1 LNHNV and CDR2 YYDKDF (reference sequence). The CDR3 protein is CATGQQETQYF. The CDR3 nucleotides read TGTGCCACCGGCCAGCAAGAGACCCAGTACTTC.

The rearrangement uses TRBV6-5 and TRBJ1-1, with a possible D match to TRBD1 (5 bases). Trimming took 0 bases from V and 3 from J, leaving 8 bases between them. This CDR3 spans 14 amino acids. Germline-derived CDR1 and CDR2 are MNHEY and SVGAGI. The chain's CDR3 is CASSYSKGHTEAFF. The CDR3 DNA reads TGTGCCAGCAGTTACTCGAAGGGACACACTGAAGCTTTCTTT.

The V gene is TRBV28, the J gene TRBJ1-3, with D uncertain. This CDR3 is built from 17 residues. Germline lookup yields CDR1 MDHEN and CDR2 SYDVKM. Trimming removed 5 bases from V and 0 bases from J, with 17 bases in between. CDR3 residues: CASSPPGRIISGNTIYF. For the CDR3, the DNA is TGTGCCAGCAGTCCCCCTGGACGGATAATCTCTGGAAACACCATATATTTT.

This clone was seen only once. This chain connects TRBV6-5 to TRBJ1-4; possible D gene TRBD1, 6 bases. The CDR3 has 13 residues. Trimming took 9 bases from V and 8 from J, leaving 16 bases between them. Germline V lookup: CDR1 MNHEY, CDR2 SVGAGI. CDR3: CARGGAFGEKLFF. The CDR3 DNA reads TGTGCCAGAGGGGGGGCGTTTGGGGAAAAACTGTTTTTT.

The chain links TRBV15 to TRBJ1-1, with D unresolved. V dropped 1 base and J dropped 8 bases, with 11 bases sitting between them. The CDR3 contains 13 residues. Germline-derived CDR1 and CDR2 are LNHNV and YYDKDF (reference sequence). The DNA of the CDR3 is TGTGCCACCAGCAGAGTTCTGGAGGGCGAAGCTTTCTTT. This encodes CATSRVLEGEAFF.

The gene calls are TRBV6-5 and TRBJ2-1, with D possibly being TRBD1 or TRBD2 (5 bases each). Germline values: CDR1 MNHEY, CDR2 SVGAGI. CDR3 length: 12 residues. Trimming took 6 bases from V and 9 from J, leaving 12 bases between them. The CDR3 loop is CASSRGQGEQFF. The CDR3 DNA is TGTGCCAGCAGCCGGGGCCAAGGTGAGCAGTTCTTC.

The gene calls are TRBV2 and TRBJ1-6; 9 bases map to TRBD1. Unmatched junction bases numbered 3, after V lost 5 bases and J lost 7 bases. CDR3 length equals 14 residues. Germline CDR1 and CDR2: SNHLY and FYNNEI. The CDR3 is CASSFGQGNSPLHF. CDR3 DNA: TGTGCCAGCAGTTTTGGACAGGGGAATTCACCCCTCCACTTT.

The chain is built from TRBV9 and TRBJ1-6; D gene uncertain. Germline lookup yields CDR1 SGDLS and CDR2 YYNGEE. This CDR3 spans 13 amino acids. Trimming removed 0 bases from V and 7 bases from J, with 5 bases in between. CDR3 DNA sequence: TGTGCCAGCAGCGTAGAGTCGAATTCACCCCTCCACTTT. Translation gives CASSVESNSPLHF.

CDR3 region: CASSVGTYNSPLHF. The CDR3 nucleotides read TGTGCCAGCAGTGTAGGGACCTATAATTCACCCCTCCACTTT. The V and J genes are TRBV2 and TRBJ1-6, with D unclear. V lost 4 bases and J lost 2, with 6 bases in between. The germline V gene encodes CDR1 SNHLY and CDR2 FYNNEI. The CDR3 totals 14 residues.

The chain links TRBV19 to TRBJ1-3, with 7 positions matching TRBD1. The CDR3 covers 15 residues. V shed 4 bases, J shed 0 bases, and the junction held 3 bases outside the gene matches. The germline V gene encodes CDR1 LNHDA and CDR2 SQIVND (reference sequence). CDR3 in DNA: TGTGCCAGTAGTAGGGGGACAGTCTCTGGAAACACCATATATTTT. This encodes CASSRGTVSGNTIYF. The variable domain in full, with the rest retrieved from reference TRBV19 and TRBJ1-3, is DGGITQSPKYLFRKEGQNVTLSCEQNLNHDAMYWYRQDPGQGLRLIYYSQIVNDFQKGDIAEGYSVSREKKESFPLTVTSAQKNPTAFYLCASSRGTVSGNTIYFGEGSWLTVV.

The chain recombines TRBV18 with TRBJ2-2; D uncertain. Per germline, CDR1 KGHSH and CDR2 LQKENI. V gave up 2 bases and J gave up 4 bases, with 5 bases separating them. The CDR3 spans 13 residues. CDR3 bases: TGTGCCAGCTCACCAGGGGTCACCGGGGAGCTGTTTTTT. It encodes CASSPGVTGELFF.